This T cell receptor beta chain was captured in a study of Tregs in tolerant kidney transplant recipients. J lost 4 bases, V lost 5 bases, and 8 bases had no gene match. CDR3 length equals 15 residues. Per germline, CDR1 SGHTA and CDR2 FQGTGA. CD4+CD25+CD127- Tregs, CD4+CD25- non-Tregs, CD4 and CD8 cells were sorted. Clones were read by immunoSEQ multiplex PCR, and TCRdb kept only the in-frame ones, dropping some. The sample has 92,000 or so clones; approximately 90% are singletons. Sequenced sample: CD8+ T cells from blood. The chain links TRBV7-3 to TRBJ1-1; TRBD1 matches at 9 bases. This clonotype was sampled from a human donor in good health. The DNA of the CDR3 is TGTGCCAGCAGCCCCAACGGGGGACAGGGCACTGAAGCTTTCTTT. It yields the protein CASSPNGGQGTEAFF. The variable domain in full, with the rest retrieved from reference TRBV7-3 and TRBJ1-1, is GAGVSQTPSNKVTEKGKYVELRCDPISGHTALYWYRQSLGQGPEFLIYFQGTGAADDSGLPNDRFFAVRPEGSVSTLKIQRTERGDSAVYLCASSPNGGQGTEAFFGQGTRLTVV.